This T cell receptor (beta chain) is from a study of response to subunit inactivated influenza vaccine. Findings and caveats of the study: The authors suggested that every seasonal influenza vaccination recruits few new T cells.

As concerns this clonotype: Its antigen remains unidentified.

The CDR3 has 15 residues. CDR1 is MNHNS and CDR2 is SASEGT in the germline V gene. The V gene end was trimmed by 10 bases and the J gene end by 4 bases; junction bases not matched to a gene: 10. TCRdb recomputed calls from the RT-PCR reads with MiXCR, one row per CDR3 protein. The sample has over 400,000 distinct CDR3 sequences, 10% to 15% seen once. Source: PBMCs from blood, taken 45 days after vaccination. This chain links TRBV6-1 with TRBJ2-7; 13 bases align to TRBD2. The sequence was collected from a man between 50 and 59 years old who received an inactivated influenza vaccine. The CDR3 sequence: CATTGLAGSHYEQYF. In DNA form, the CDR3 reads TGTGCCACTACGGGACTAGCGGGATCTCATTACGAGCAGTACTTC.